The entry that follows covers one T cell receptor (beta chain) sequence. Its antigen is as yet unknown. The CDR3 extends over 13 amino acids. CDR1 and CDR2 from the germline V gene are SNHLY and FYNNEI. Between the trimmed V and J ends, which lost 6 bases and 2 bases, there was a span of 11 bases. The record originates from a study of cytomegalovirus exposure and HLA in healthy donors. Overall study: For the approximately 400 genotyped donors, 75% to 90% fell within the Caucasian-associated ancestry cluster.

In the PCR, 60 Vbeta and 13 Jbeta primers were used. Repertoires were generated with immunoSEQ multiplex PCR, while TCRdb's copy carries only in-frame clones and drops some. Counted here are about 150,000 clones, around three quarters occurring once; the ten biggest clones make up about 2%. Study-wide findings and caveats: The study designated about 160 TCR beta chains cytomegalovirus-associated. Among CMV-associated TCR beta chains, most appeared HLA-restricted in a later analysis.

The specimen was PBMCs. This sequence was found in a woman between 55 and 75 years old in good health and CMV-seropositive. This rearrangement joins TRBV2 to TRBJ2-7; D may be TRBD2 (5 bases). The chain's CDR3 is CASRNEGTYEQYF. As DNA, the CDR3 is TGTGCCAGCAGGAACGAGGGAACCTACGAGCAGTACTTC.